Listed below are T cell receptor beta chains from one sample, sequenced in a study of identical twins. In TCRdb, the 5' RACE reads were re-called with MiXCR into one record per CDR3 protein. This sample has about 240,000 distinct CDR3 sequences, with 7.5% found just once. A further study also used this sample, focusing on yellow fever vaccine responses in identical twins.

Source material: CD8+ T cells sorted from blood. The receptors were sampled from a woman between 18 and 30 years old in good health. The CDR3 runs from the conserved cysteine through the conserved F or W. Some rows have no size entry. The others give once, few or many, or a class for an expanded clone.

J gene | CDR3 length | V gene | clone size | CDR3 protein
TRBJ2-5 | 12 | TRBV18 | few | CASSPRAETQYF
TRBJ2-7 | 15 | TRBV7-9 | few | CASSSTPGGFYEQYF
TRBJ2-1 | 16 | TRBV6-4 | many | CASSDRLAGHSNEQFF
TRBJ2-3 | 13 | TRBV7-3 | - | CASSLLPADTQYF
TRBJ2-2 | 15 | TRBV6-2/TRBV6-3 | - | CASSYSVDRTGELFF
TRBJ2-1 | 15 | TRBV9 | - | CASSSSGTPYNEQFF
TRBJ2-1 | 17 | TRBV6-5 | - | CASSYSTPGGDYNEQFF
TRBJ2-1 | 15 | TRBV7-2 | few | CASSWPGQGSNEQFF
TRBJ1-1 | 16 | TRBV28 | few | CASSVISGTRDTEAFF
TRBJ2-1 | 15 | TRBV7-3 | once | CASSLNPGGHNEQFF
TRBJ2-3 | 15 | TRBV7-8 | - | CASSYTGGSTDTQYF
TRBJ1-1 | 16 | TRBV9 | few | CASSADPGQAYTEAFF
TRBJ2-7 | 15 | TRBV7-9 | many | CASSLVRADTYEQYF
TRBJ2-7 | 11 | TRBV25-1 | many | CASSEGGRKYF
TRBJ1-5 | 15 | TRBV12-3/TRBV12-4 | many | CASSLLAGDYQPQHF
TRBJ1-1 | 15 | TRBV12-3/TRBV12-4 | - | CASSTRDSMNTEAFF
TRBJ1-5 | 14 | TRBV14 | many | CASSQGGYNQPQHF
TRBJ1-5 | 16 | TRBV13 | - | CASRGVRTGGDQPQHF
TRBJ2-2 | 17 | TRBV11-2 | many | CASSFSLESANTGELFF
TRBJ2-1 | 14 | TRBV19 | few | CASKPGLDFDEQFF
TRBJ2-3 | 12 | TRBV20-1 | few | CSAQGLSDTQYF
TRBJ2-5 | 14 | TRBV14 | few | CASSQDFGRETQYF
TRBJ1-1 | 12 | TRBV29-1 | many | CSVDGDRVDAFF
TRBJ2-1 | 15 | TRBV27 | few | CASSPRGNSYNEQFF
TRBJ1-6 | 16 | TRBV7-8 | few | CASSPTQGIYNSPLHF
TRBJ2-5 | 16 | TRBV28 | - | CASSQSAAGLQETQYF
TRBJ2-1 | 14 | TRBV20-1 | few | CSAPGLAGFDEQFF
TRBJ2-1 | 14 | TRBV29-1 | many | CSVELLQRNNEQFF
TRBJ2-1 | 14 | TRBV11-3 | - | CASSAWNRGHEQFF
TRBJ2-1 | 20 | TRBV11-1 | - | CASSLESRGWLGAPYNEQFF
TRBJ2-7 | 14 | TRBV27 | - | CASSLRESSYEQYF
TRBJ2-1 | 14 | TRBV5-5 | many | CASSPYRGRDEQFF
TRBJ2-1 | 16 | TRBV20-1 | - | CSASPSGGPSYNEQFF
TRBJ2-3 | 13 | TRBV20-1 | - | CSARGDLTDTQYF
TRBJ2-1 | 11 | TRBV12-3/TRBV12-4 | many | CASAGGNEQFF
TRBJ2-1 | 13 | TRBV27 | many | CASAAGGPSEQFF
TRBJ1-6 | 10 | TRBV20-1 | few | CSARPSPLHF
TRBJ1-1 | 13 | TRBV12-3/TRBV12-4 | - | CASRLPGQPEAFF
TRBJ2-7 | 13 | TRBV15 | - | CATSRGQTYEQYF
TRBJ2-1 | 14 | TRBV29-1 | many | CSVEGMRRGDEQFF
TRBJ2-1 | 16 | TRBV3-1 | - | CASSQGWGSLYNEQFF
TRBJ2-7 | 14 | TRBV20-1 | many | CSADQESGPYEQYF
TRBJ1-1 | 14 | TRBV6-2/TRBV6-3 | few | CASSRQGLNTEAFF
TRBJ2-3 | 12 | TRBV5-1 | many | CASSSDTDTQYF
TRBJ2-5 | 15 | TRBV13 | few | CASSLFGGRQETQYF
TRBJ2-7 | 13 | TRBV6-2/TRBV6-3 | medium-sized | CASSPQWGYEQYF
TRBJ2-1 | 12 | TRBV12-3/TRBV12-4 | - | CASTDMSNEQFF
TRBJ2-1 | 17 | TRBV19 | few | CASSPAGGLSSYNEQFF
TRBJ2-1 | 15 | TRBV15 | - | CATSRVEGWYNEQFF
TRBJ2-2 | 15 | TRBV24-1 | many | CATSDLGEDTGELFF
TRBJ1-2 | 13 | TRBV4-1 | many | CASNLGSDAGYTF
TRBJ2-1 | 12 | TRBV5-1 | many | CASINGYNEQFF
TRBJ1-2 | 15 | TRBV7-2 | few | CASSTSGTANYGYTF
TRBJ1-3 | 14 | TRBV6-5 | - | CASSYGTAGNTIYF
TRBJ2-3 | 16 | TRBV25-1 | many | CASSEWGGAVSDTQYF
TRBJ1-2 | 17 | TRBV12-3/TRBV12-4 | many | CASSPGTGAFALYGYTF
TRBJ1-2 | 13 | TRBV20-1 | - | CSAPGTGYYGYTF
TRBJ2-1 | 16 | TRBV27 | few | CASSTIGEGDRNEQFF
TRBJ1-3 | 15 | TRBV29-1 | many | CSVVSAGGNGNTIYF
TRBJ2-7 | 15 | TRBV5-1 | many | CASSYGTSGSYEQYF